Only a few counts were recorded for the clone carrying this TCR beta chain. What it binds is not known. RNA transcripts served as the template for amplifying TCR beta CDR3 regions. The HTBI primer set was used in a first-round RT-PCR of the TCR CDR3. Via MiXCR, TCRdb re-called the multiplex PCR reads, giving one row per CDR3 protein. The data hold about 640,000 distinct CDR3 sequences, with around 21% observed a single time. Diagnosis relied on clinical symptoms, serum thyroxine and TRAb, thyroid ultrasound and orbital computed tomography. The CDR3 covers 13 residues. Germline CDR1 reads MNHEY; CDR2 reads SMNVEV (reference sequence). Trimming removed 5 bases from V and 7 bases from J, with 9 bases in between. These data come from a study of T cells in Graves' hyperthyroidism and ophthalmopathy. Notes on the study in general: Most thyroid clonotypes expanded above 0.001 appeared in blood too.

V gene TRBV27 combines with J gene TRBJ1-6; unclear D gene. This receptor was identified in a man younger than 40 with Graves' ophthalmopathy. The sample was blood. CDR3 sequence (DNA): TGTGCCAGCAGTGCCCGCCGGAATTCACCCCTCCACTTT. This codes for CASSARRNSPLHF.